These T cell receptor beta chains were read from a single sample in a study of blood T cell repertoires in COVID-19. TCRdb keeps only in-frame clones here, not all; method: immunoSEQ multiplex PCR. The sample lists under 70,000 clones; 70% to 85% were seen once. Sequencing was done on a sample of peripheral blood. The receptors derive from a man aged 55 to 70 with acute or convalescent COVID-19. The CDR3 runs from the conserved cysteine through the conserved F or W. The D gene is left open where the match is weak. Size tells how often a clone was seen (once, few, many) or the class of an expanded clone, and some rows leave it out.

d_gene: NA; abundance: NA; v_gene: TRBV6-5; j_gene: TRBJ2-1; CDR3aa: CASRGDSISYNEQFF; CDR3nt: TGTGCCAGCAGGGGGGACTCTATATCCTACAATGAGCAGTTCTTC
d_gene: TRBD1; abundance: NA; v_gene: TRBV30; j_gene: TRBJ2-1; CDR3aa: CAWRRSETGASYNEQFF; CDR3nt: TGTGCCTGGAGGCGCTCCGAGACAGGGGCCTCCTACAATGAGCAGTTCTTC
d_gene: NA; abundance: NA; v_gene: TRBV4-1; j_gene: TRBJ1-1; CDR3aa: CASTLIFSDTEAFF; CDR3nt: TGCGCCAGCACCCTGATTTTTTCGGACACTGAAGCTTTCTTT
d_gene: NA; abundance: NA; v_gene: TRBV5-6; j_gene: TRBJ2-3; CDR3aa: CASSLGGRVTDTQYF; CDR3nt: TGTGCCAGCAGCTTGGGGGGGCGGGTCACAGATACGCAGTATTTT
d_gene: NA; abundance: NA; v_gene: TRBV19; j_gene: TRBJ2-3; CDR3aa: CASSIQGTTDTQYF; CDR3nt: TGTGCCAGTAGTATACAGGGAACCACAGATACGCAGTATTTT
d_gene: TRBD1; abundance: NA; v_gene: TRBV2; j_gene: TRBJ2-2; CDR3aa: CASSRTGGSGELFF; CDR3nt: TGTGCCAGCAGCCGGACAGGGGGCTCCGGGGAGCTGTTTTTT
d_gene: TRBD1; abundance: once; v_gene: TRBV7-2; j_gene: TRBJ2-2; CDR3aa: CASSLGTGKISRTGELFF; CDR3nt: TGTGCCAGCAGCTTGGGGACAGGGAAGATCTCGAGGACCGGGGAGCTGTTTTTT
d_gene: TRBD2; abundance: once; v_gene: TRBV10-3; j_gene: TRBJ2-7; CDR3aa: CAISPGTTSYEQYF; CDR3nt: TGTGCCATCAGCCCCGGGACTACCTCCTACGAGCAGTACTTC
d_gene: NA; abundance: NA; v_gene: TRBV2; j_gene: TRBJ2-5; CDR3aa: CASSLQETQYF; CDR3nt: TGTGCCAGCAGTCTTCAAGAGACCCAGTACTTC
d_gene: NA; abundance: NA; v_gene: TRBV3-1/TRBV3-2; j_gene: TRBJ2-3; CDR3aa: CASSGELDTQYF; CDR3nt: TGTGCCAGCAGCGGGGAGTTAGATACGCAGTATTTT
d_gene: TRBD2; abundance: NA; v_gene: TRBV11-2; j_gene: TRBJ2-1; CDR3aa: CASSFSGRARDEQFF; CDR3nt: TGTGCCAGCAGCTTTAGCGGGAGGGCTAGGGATGAGCAGTTCTTC
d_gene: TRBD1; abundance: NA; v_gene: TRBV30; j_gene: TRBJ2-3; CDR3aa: CAWRGGQGFLDTQYF; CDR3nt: TGTGCCTGGAGGGGGGGACAGGGGTTTTTGGATACGCAGTATTTT
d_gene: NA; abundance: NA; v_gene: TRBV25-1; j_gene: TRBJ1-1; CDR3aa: CASSESGGASVRNTEAFF; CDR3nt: TGTGCCAGCAGTGAATCGGGTGGGGCAAGTGTTAGGAACACTGAAGCTTTCTTT
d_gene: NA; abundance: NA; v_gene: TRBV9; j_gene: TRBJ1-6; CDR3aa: CASSVARDVNSPLHF; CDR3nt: TGTGCCAGCAGCGTAGCTCGGGATGTTAATTCACCCCTCCACTTT
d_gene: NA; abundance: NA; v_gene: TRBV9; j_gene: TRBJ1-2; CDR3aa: CASSVDQGYGYTF; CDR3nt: TGTGCCAGCAGCGTAGATCAGGGGTATGGCTACACCTTC
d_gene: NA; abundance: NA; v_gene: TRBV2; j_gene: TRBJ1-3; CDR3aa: CATQAGNTIYF; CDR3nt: TGTGCCACACAGGCTGGAAACACCATATATTTT
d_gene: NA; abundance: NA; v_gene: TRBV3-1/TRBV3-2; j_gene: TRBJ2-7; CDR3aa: CASSQDPTNHREQYF; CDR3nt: TGTGCCAGCAGCCAAGATCCTACGAACCACCGAGAGCAGTACTTC
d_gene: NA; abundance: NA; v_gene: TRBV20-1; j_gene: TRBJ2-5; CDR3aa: CSATKKETQYF; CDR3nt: TGCAGTGCAACTAAGAAGGAGACCCAGTACTTC